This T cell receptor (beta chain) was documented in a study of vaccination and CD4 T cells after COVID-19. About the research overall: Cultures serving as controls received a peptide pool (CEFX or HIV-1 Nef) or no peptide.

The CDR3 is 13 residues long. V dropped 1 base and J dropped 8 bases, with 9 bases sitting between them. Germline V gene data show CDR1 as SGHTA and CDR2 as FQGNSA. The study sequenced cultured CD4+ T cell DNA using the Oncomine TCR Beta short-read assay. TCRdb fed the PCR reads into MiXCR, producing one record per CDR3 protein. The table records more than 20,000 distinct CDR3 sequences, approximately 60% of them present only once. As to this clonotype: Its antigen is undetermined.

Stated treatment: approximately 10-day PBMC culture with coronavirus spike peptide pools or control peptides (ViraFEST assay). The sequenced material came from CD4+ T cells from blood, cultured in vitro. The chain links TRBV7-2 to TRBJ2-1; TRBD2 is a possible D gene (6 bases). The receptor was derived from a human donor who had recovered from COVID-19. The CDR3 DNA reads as TGTGCCAGCAGCTTAGACGGGAGCCATGAGCAGTTCTTC. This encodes CASSLDGSHEQFF.